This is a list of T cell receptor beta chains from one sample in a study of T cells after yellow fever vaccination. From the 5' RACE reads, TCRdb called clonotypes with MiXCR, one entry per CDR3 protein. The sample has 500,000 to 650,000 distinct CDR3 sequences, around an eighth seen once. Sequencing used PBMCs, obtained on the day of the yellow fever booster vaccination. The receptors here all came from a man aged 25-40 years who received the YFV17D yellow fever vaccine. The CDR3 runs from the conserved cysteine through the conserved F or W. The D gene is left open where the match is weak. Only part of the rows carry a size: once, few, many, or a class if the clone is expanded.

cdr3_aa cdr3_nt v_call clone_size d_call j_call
CASSYSNRGSSYEQYF TGTGCCAGCAGTTACTCGAATCGCGGGAGCTCCTACGAGCAGTACTTC TRBV6-5 NA TRBD2 TRBJ2-7
CSAEAGLSYNSPLHF TGCAGTGCCGAGGCGGGCCTCTCCTATAATTCACCCCTCCACTTT TRBV20-1 few NA TRBJ1-6
CASSQSYRKETQYF TGTGCCAGCAGCCAAAGCTACAGAAAAGAGACCCAGTACTTC TRBV4-2 few NA TRBJ2-5
CASSLAGQGGNNEQFF TGCGCCAGCAGCTTGGCGGGACAGGGTGGCAACAATGAGCAGTTCTTC TRBV5-1 NA TRBD1 TRBJ2-1
CASSPLSGSYNEQFF TGTGCCAGCAGCCCCCTGAGCGGCTCCTACAATGAGCAGTTCTTC TRBV7-2 NA NA TRBJ2-1
CASSLEATSGSPNEQFF TGTGCCAGCAGCTTAGAGGCGACTAGCGGGAGTCCAAATGAGCAGTTCTTC TRBV7-9 few TRBD2 TRBJ2-1
CASSQDRVQSSYEQYF TGCGCCAGCAGCCAAGATCGTGTGCAGAGCTCCTACGAGCAGTACTTC TRBV4-3 NA NA TRBJ2-7
CASSLGSRGTIYEQYF TGCGCCAGCAGCTTGGGGTCTAGAGGGACAATATACGAGCAGTACTTC TRBV5-1 NA NA TRBJ2-7
CASSKERIIFGELFF TGTGCCAGCAGCAAAGAAAGGATTATATTCGGGGAGCTGTTTTTT TRBV21-1 NA NA TRBJ2-2
CASSLVRSSYNEQFF TGCGCCAGCAGCTTGGTGCGTAGCTCCTACAATGAGCAGTTCTTC TRBV5-1 few NA TRBJ2-1
CASRGSVQETQYF TGTGCCAGCAGGGGTAGCGTCCAAGAGACCCAGTACTTC TRBV27 few NA TRBJ2-5
CASSSSPGPYSEQFF TGCGCCAGCAGCTCGTCCCCGGGACCGTACAGCGAGCAGTTCTTC TRBV5-1 NA NA TRBJ2-1
CSVSQETQYF TGCAGCGTCAGCCAAGAGACCCAGTACTTC TRBV29-1 many NA TRBJ2-5
CASSQSGSQTQYF TGTGCCAGCAGCCAAAGCGGGAGCCAGACCCAGTACTTC TRBV6-2/TRBV6-3 many TRBD2 TRBJ2-5
CASRPTGEGYTF TGTGCCAGCAGACCGACAGGGGAGGGCTACACCTTC TRBV6-5 few TRBD1 TRBJ1-2
CASRELGLKQYF TGTGCCAGCAGAGAACTAGGGCTCAAGCAGTACTTC TRBV2 NA NA TRBJ2-7
CAWRTAGGPPGNEQYF TGTGCCTGGAGAACGGCGGGAGGGCCCCCGGGGAACGAGCAGTACTTC TRBV30 few TRBD2 TRBJ2-7
CASSLSGGRTEAFF TGTGCCAGCAGTCTTTCAGGGGGACGCACTGAAGCTTTCTTT TRBV6-2/TRBV6-3 few TRBD1 TRBJ1-1
CASSVEVGEKLFF TGTGCCAGCAGCGTGGAGGTTGGAGAAAAACTGTTTTTT TRBV12-3/TRBV12-4 few NA TRBJ1-4
CASSLGSQEQYF TGTGCCAGCAGCTTAGGAAGCCAGGAGCAGTACTTC TRBV5-4 NA NA TRBJ2-7
CASTQVQGQGQETQYF TGTGCCAGCACTCAGGTCCAGGGGCAGGGCCAAGAGACCCAGTACTTC TRBV25-1 NA NA TRBJ2-5
CASSFTSGSSDTQYF TGTGCCAGCAGCTTTACTAGCGGGAGCTCAGATACGCAGTATTTT TRBV7-2 many TRBD2 TRBJ2-3
CSALWGDGYTF TGCAGTGCCCTTTGGGGGGATGGCTACACCTTC TRBV20-1 NA NA TRBJ1-2
CASSGDSSYEQYF TGCGCCAGCAGTGGGGACAGCTCCTACGAGCAGTACTTC TRBV10-2 few TRBD1 TRBJ2-7
CASSLAGGPSGTDTQYF TGTGCCAGCAGCTTAGCGGGAGGGCCATCGGGCACAGATACGCAGTATTTT TRBV7-8 NA TRBD2 TRBJ2-3
CASSPGTAGADSYNEQFF TGTGCCAGCAGTCCGGGGACTGCTGGCGCCGACTCCTACAATGAGCAGTTCTTC TRBV12-3/TRBV12-4 NA NA TRBJ2-1
CASSSLPQASGANVLTF TGCGCCAGCAGCTCCCTTCCTCAGGCTTCTGGGGCCAACGTCCTGACTTTC TRBV5-1 many NA TRBJ2-6
CASSQDLSSYEQYF TGTGCCAGCAGCCAAGATCTTTCCTCCTACGAGCAGTACTTC TRBV3-1 NA NA TRBJ2-7
CASSTLAGDNEQFF TGCGCCAGCAGCACCCTAGCGGGGGACAATGAGCAGTTCTTC TRBV5-1 few TRBD2 TRBJ2-1
CATSETAGGHEQYF TGTGCCACCAGTGAAACCGCGGGAGGCCACGAGCAGTACTTC TRBV24-1 few TRBD2 TRBJ2-7
CSARPPGRGSQFF TGCAGTGCTAGACCCCCCGGTAGGGGGTCGCAGTTCTTC TRBV20-1 few NA TRBJ2-1
CASSSPATARDRNTEAFF TGCGCCAGCAGCTCCCCCGCCACGGCCCGGGATAGGAATACTGAAGCTTTCTTT TRBV5-1 many NA TRBJ1-1
CASSLAHPDRRRETQYF TGTGCCAGCAGCTTAGCACATCCGGACAGGAGGAGGGAGACCCAGTACTTC TRBV7-9 NA TRBD1 TRBJ2-5
CSARDSFGKVGRSYEQYF TGCAGTGCTAGAGATTCATTCGGCAAGGTGGGACGCTCCTACGAGCAGTACTTC TRBV20-1 few NA TRBJ2-7
CSAVAGVRQETQYF TGCAGTGCAGTAGCGGGAGTCCGCCAAGAGACCCAGTACTTC TRBV20-1 NA TRBD2 TRBJ2-5
CASSYSRGTRASAGELCF TGTGCCAGCAGTTACTCGAGGGGGACTAGGGCTTCCGCCGGGGAGCTGTGTTTT TRBV6-5 NA TRBD2 TRBJ2-2
CASSPQQGRTDTQYF TGTGCCAGCAGCCCCCAACAGGGCCGCACAGATACGCAGTATTTT TRBV7-2 few NA TRBJ2-3
CSVALTDTQYF TGCAGCGTTGCTCTCACAGATACGCAGTATTTT TRBV29-1 few NA TRBJ2-3
CASRSPGATEAFF TGTGCCAGCAGGTCCCCGGGGGCCACTGAAGCTTTCTTT TRBV12-3/TRBV12-4 few NA TRBJ1-1
CASSFRVGTTYNEQFF TGTGCCAGCAGTTTTCGAGTGGGGACGACCTACAATGAGCAGTTCTTC TRBV28 NA NA TRBJ2-1
CASSPSGRGIRETQYF TGTGCCAGCAGCCCTAGCGGGAGGGGTATAAGGGAGACCCAGTACTTC TRBV7-2 NA TRBD2 TRBJ2-5
CSARGREGYNEQFF TGCAGTGCTAGGGGGCGGGAAGGGTACAATGAGCAGTTCTTC TRBV20-1 many NA TRBJ2-1
CASSADRESVQYF TGTGCCAGCAGCGCAGACAGGGAATCGGTGCAGTACTTC TRBV11-3 NA TRBD1 TRBJ2-7
CASRRQGNTGELFF TGTGCCAGCAGGAGACAGGGAAACACCGGGGAGCTGTTTTTT TRBV6-1 few TRBD1 TRBJ2-2
CASSLRVVAGGPGLVHEQFF TGTGCCAGCAGTTTGAGGGTGGTAGCGGGAGGGCCCGGTCTAGTCCATGAGCAGTTCTTC TRBV12-3/TRBV12-4 NA TRBD2 TRBJ2-1